This TCR beta chain was found in a study of T-cell memory formation after mild COVID-19. Germline assignment: CDR1 SNHLY and CDR2 FYNNEI. CDR3 length equals 15 residues. V dropped 6 bases and J dropped 4; count of bases not matched to a gene: 10. In TCRdb, the 5' RACE reads were re-called with MiXCR into one record per CDR3 protein. Of 450,000 to 650,000 distinct CDR3 sequences listed, approximately 20% were seen once; the top ten hold roughly an eighth. Material for sequencing was PBMCs or a T cell subset sorted from them (not recorded which). J is TRBJ2-5 and V is TRBV2, with 8 bases fitting TRBD2. The sequence was collected from an adult woman who had mild COVID-19 (a few samples of this study predate the infection). Cell type and time point are not known. CDR3 sequence reads: CASRATGTRPETQYF. The CDR3 nucleotides are TGTGCCAGCAGGGCTACTGGGACTAGGCCAGAGACCCAGTACTTC.